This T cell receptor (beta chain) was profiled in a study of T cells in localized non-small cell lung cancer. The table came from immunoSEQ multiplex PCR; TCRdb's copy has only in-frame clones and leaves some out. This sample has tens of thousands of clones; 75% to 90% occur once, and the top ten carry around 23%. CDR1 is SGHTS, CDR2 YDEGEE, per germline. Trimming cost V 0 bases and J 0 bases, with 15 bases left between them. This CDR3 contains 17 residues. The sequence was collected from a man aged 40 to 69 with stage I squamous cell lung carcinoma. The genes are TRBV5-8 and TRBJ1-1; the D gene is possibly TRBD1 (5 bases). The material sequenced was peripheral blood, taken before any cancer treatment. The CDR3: CASSLGFDSYMNTEAFF. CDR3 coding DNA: TGTGCCAGCAGCTTGGGTTTCGACAGCTATATGAACACTGAAGCTTTCTTT.